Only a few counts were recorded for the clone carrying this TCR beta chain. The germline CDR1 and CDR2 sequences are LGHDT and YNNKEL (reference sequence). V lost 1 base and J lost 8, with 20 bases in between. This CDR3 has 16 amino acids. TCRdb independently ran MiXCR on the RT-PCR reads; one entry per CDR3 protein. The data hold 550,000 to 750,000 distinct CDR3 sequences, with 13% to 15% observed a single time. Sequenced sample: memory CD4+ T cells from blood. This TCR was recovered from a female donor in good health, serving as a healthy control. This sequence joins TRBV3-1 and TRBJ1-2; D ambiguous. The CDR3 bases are TGTGCCAGCAGCCAAGTGGGCGAGAACCTCGCGGGAGGCTACACCTTC. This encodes CASSQVGENLAGGYTF.